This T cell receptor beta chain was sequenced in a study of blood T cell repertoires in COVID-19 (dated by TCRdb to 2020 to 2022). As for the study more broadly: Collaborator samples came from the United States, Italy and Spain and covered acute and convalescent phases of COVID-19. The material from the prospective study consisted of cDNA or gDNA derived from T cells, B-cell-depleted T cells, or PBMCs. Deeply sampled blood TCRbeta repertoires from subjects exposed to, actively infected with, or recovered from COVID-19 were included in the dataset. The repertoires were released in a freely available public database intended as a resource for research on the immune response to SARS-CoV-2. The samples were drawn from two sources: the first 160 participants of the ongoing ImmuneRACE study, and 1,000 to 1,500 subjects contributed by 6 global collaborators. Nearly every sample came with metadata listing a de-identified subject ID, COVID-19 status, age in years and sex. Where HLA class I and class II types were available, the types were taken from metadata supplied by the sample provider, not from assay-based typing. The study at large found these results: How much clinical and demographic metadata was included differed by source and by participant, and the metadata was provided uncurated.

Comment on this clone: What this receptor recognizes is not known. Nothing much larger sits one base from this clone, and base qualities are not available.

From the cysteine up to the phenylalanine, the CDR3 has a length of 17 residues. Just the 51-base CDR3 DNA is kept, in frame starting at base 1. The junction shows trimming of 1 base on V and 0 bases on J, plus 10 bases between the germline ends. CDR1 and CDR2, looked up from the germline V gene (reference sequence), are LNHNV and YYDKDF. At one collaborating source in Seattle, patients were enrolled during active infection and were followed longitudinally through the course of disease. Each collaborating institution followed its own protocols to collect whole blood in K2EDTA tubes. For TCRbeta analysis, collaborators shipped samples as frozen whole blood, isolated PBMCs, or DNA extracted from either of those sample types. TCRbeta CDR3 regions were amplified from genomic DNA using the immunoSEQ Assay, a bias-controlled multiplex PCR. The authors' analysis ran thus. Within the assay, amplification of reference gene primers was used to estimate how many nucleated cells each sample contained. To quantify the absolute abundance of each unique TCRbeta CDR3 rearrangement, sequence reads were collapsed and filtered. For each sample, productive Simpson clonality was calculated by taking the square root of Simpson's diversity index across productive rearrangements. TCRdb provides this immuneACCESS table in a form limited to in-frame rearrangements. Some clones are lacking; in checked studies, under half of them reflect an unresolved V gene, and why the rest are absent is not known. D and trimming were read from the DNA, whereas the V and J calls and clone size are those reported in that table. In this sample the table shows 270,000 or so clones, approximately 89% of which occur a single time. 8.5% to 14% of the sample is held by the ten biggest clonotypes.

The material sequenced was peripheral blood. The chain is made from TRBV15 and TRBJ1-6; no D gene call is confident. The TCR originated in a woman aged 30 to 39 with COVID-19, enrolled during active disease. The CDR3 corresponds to CATSRGFFGSYNSPLHF. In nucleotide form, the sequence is TGTGCCACCAGCAGAGGATTCTTCGGCTCCTATAATTCACCCCTCCACTTT.